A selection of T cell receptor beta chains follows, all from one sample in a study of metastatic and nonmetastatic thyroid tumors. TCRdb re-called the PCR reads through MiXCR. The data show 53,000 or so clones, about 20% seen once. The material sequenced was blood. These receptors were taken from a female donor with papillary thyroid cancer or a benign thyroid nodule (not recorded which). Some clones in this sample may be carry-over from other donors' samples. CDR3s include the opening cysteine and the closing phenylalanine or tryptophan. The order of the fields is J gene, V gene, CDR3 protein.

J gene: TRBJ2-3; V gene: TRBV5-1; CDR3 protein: CASSLTGRRPTDTQYF
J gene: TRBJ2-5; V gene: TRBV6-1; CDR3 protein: CAISQCHRRQETQYF
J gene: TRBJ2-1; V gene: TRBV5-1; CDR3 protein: CASIFAGESHEQFF
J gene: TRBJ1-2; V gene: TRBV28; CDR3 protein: CASSLVGGTYVNYGYTF
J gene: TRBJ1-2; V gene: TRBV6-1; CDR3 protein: CASSQEPGVGYGYTF
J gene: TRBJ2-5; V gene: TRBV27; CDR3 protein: CASSFPTSGGREETQYF
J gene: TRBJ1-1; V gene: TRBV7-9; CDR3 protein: CASSLIGQVAFF
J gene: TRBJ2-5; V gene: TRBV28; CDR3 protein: CASSLGGSGPGVETQYF
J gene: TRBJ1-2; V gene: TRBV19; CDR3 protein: CASSSGPGQGYGYTF
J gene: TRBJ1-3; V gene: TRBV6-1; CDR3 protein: CASSESWGSGNTIYF
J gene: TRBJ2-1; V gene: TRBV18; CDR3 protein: CASSPGQAPSQFF
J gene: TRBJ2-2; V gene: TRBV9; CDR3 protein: CASSVGGTGATGELFF
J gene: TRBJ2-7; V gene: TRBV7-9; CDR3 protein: CASKAAQSYEQYF
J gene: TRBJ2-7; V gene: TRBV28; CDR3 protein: CASSVPGAIYEQYF
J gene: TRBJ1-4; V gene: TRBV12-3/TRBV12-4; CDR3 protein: CASMSRDHNEKLFF
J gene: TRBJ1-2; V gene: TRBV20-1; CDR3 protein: CSAARAIYGYTF
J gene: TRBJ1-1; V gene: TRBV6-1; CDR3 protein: CASLGGTMNTEAFF
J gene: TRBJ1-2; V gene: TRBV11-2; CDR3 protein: CASSLEGRLSHYGYSF
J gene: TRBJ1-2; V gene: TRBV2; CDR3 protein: CASILDRPAHGYTF
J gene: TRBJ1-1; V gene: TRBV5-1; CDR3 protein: CASSSCGRLNTEAFF
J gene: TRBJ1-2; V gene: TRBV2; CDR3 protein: CASSEGGQDGYTF
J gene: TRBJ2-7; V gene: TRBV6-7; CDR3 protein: CASILPGSDPYEQYF
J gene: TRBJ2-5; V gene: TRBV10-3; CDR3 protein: CAIRDSSGSDQETQYF
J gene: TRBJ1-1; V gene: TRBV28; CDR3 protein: CASGDRGYTEAFF
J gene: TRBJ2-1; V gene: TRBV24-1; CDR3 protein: CDTSDLRYATYNEQFF
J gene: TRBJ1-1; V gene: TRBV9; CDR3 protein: CASSVVSGHTEAFF
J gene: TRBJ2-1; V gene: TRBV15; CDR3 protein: CATSRVQGGNEQFF
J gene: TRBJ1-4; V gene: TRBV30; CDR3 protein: CAWNERGRNEKLFF
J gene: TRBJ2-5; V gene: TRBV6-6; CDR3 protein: CASSYSGRTETQYF
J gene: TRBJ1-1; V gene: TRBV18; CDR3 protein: CASSPPRLGDTEAFF
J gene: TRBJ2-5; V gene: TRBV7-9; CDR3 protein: CASSLGTGLGETQYF
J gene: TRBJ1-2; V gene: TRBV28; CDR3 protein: CASRSGGEPANYGYTF
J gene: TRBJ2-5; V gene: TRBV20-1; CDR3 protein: CSEPPTGRQETQYF
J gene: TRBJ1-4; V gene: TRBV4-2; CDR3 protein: CASSQASGQGDEKLFF
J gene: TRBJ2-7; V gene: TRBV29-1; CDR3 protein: CSVGGQGNYEQYF
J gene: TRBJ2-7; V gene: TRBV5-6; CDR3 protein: CASISGGKGSYEQYF
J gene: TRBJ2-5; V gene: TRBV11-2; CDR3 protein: CASSLVLAGRETQYF
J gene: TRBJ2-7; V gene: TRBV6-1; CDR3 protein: CASSGNNQGEQYF
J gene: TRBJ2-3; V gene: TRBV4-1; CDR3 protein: CASSPTEVRATQYF
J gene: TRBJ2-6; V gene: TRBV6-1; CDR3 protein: CASSQETGTGAHVLTF